This TCR beta chain was sequenced in a study of molecular identifiers for immune sequencing clone quantification (dated by TCRdb to between 2018 and 2020). Concerning the study at large: For a replicate experiment, RNA from around 20,000 or 100,000 naive CD8 T cells was divided into five aliquots, and four of the five aliquots were sequenced. This methods study benchmarked molecular-identifier clustering-based TCR repertoire sequencing (MIDCIRS) and TCR RNA copy counting, using CD8 T cells to do so. What the authors observed across the whole study: Naive libraries contained spiked-in Jurkat TCR RNA (approximately 10 copies' worth), which is not part of the donor repertoire. In CMV-specific effector cells, over 97% of molecules were held by clones above 20 RNA copies, whereas under 1% of molecules were held by such clones in naive cells. Spiked-in Jurkat TCR RNA equivalent to a single cell was reported to be detectable even among over 800,000 naive CD8 T cells. The sizes of highly expanded clones could end up underestimated when identical TCR molecules share a barcode. When barcode sub-clustering was left out, chimeric consensus sequences inflated TCR diversity, with chimeras reaching as high as 47%. Modeling estimated approximately 3 recovered TCR RNA copies per cell, compared with approximately 9.5 by digital PCR, which implies about 30% capture efficiency.

Naive CD8 T cell libraries were made from 20,000 to 1,000,000 sorted cells using 10%, 30% or 50% of purified RNA. Naive CD8 T cells, defined as CD8+CD4-CCR7+CD45RA+, were FACS-sorted into RLT Plus buffer on a BD FACSAria II. Ten to eleven TCR copies' worth of Jurkat RNA were spiked into roughly 17,000-1,100,000 naive CD8 T cell samples to test detection sensitivity. Enrichment of CD8 T cells was performed with RosetteSep CD8+ T Cell Enrichment Cocktail and Ficoll-Paque, after which ACK red cell lysis was carried out. The library was generated by PCR. Sequencer: NextSeq 500. Preparation of bulk TCR libraries followed a previously described approach, with the TCR primers listed in Table S5. The Qiagen AllPrep DNA/RNA kit was used to purify total RNA. Before analysis, reads from multiple sequencing runs of the same library were pooled. Concerning the study's data processing: Reads were retained only if an exact TCR constant sequence was present, and the retained reads were trimmed to 150 nt and grouped according to their 12-nt molecular barcodes. Reads within each barcode group were sub-clustered using a 15% Levenshtein threshold, and quality-weighted consensus sequences were constructed for each RNA molecule. Non-functional sequences were discarded, and so were lower-count sequences lying one edit away from another sequence. On the basis of fitting two negative binomial distributions, barcode sub-clusters with fewer than 20% of the maximum read count were discarded. Starting from the raw public reads, TCRdb applied fastp trimming at Q25, assembled clones with MiXCR and retained in-frame beta chains. Rows merge per CDR3 protein into single entries with the most common DNA and genes. TCRdb's processing, not the authors' own work, is the source of the V and J calls. This sample is represented by 85,000 to 130,000 distinct CDR3 sequences; roughly 34% of them were singletons. 4% to 4.5% of the sample goes to the ten largest clones.

Points on this clonotype: Its binding antigen is unknown. No qualities accompany the bases; no much larger clone lies one base away.

The sequenced sample was naive CD8+ T cells from blood, with Jurkat cell RNA spiked in. The sample's cell subset or site label is to be understood as: FACS-sorted CD8+CD4-CCR7+CD45RA+ naive T cells. The origin of this receptor is a human donor in good health. Some libraries in this study had Jurkat cell RNA spiked in.

The base sequence is TGTGCCAGCAGTTACGTTTCCAGGGTATACAATGAGCAGTTCTTC. It codes for CASSYVSRVYNEQFF. This sequence uses TRBV6-2 or TRBV6-3 and TRBJ2-1; TRBD1 might be the D gene, on 5 matching bases. Cut back by 2 bases and 4 bases, the V and J ends lie 12 bases apart. From the cysteine through the phenylalanine, the CDR3 covers 15 amino acids. Only the CDR3 DNA stays, 45 bases, in frame from base 1. From the germline V gene, CDR1 is MNHEY and CDR2 is SVGEGT.